This T cell receptor (beta chain) was found in a study of blood T cell repertoires in COVID-19. Recovered status applied to Cohort 3 donors who had two consecutive negative PCRs. It also applied to those with clearance or with symptom resolution. The CDR3 runs to 17 residues. The V gene's germline CDR1 is SGHNT and CDR2 YYREEE (reference sequence). Losses at the gene ends were 0 bases for V and 5 bases for J; bases not matched to a gene: 11. This table comes from immunoSEQ multiplex PCR, and its TCRdb copy is limited to in-frame clones, with some not included. The sample has approximately 300,000 clones, about 85% seen once.

The chain couples TRBV5-4 to TRBJ2-5; TRBD2 matches 9 bases. The origin of this receptor is a woman in her thirties who had recovered from COVID-19. The sequenced material came from PBMCs or T cells enriched from blood (not recorded which). Here the CDR3 reads CASSLVGLAGLWETQYF. CDR3 nucleotide sequence: TGTGCCAGCAGCTTGGTCGGGCTAGCGGGGCTCTGGGAGACCCAGTACTTC.